Below, 25 T cell receptor beta chains from the same sample are listed, as sequenced in a study of blood T cells in healthy people across ages. With a J-beta primer mix and a sample-barcoded 5' primer, a second PCR ran roughly 6 to 12 cycles. One entry per CDR3 protein results from TCRdb running MiXCR on the 5' RACE reads. The profile shows some 750,000 distinct CDR3 sequences, 22% of them singletons. The source material was blood. Receptors were obtained from a man in his 70s in good health.

The J gene is TRBJ1-2, the V gene TRBV18; D is perhaps TRBD1 (6 bases). The CDR3 length is 14 residues. The V end lost 3 bases, the J end lost 1 base, and 9 bases lay between the germline ends. CDR1 is KGHSH, CDR2 LQKENI, per germline. CDR3 loop: CASSPGAINYGYTF. CDR3 DNA sequence: TGTGCCAGCTCACCGGGGGCTATTAACTATGGCTACACCTTC.

The chain joins TRBV29-1 to TRBJ2-1; TRBD1 agrees at 8 bases. This CDR3 region has 12 residues. From germline, CDR1 is SQVTM and CDR2 ANQGSEA. V lost 5 bases and J lost 8; bases outside the gene matches: 5. CDR3 region: CSVSSGGDEQFF. The DNA for the CDR3 is TGCAGCGTTAGTTCAGGGGGCGATGAGCAGTTCTTC.

This clonotype showed up just a few times. The rearrangement joins TRBV6-1 to TRBJ2-7, with D possibly matching TRBD2 (6 bases). Germline V lookup: CDR1 MNHNS, CDR2 SASEGT. CDR3 length: 15 residues. Between the trimmed V and J ends, which lost 2 bases and 0 bases, there was a span of 11 bases. As DNA, the CDR3 is TGTGCCAGCAGTGAAATAGCGGCCAGCTCCTACGAGCAGTACGTC. This encodes CASSEIAASSYEQYV.

This clonotype was seen only once. The rearrangement links TRBV6-5 to TRBJ1-2; TRBD1 matches 9 bases. There are 15 residues in the CDR3. The V segment lost 10 bases and the J segment 8 bases; nucleotides outside the gene matches: 17. The V gene's germline CDR1 is MNHEY and CDR2 SVGAGI. The CDR3 nucleotides read TGTGCCACCGGGTACCTACAGGGGGCAAAATACGGCTACACCTTC. This sequence encodes CATGYLQGAKYGYTF.

The rearrangement joins TRBV29-1 to TRBJ2-1, with D maybe TRBD2 (6 bases). Germline assignment: CDR1 SQVTM and CDR2 ANQGSEA. Trimming left V 8 bases short and J 6 bases short, with 17 bases between. The length of the CDR3 is 13 residues. CDR3 amino acids: CSPTLGTRNEQFF. Here the CDR3 DNA reads TGCAGCCCGACACTCGGGACTCGCAATGAGCAGTTCTTC.

The chain combines TRBV6-6 with TRBJ1-4; TRBD1 matches 10 bases. J lost 5 bases, V lost 0 bases, and 6 bases had no gene match. This CDR3 is 17 amino acids long. Per germline, CDR1 MNHNY and CDR2 SVGAGI (reference sequence). The CDR3 reads CASSYSGPGQGNEKLFF. DNA for the CDR3: TGTGCCAGCAGTTACTCGGGCCCGGGACAGGGGAATGAAAAACTGTTTTTT.

This clonotype was detected only a few times. This sequence joins TRBV12-3 or TRBV12-4 and TRBJ1-4; D uncertain. Trimming cost V 4 bases and J 8 bases, with 14 bases left between them. The CDR3 is 14 residues long. CDR3 in amino acids: CASSSRGGREKLFF. The CDR3 DNA reads as TGTGCCAGCAGTTCCCGAGGCGGTAGAGAAAAACTGTTTTTT.

Ten or more counts support this clonotype. The chain combines TRBV7-2 with TRBJ1-4; maybe TRBD1 (6 bases). With 5 bases removed from V and 0 bases from J, the gap between germline ends came to 10 bases. This CDR3 is built from 15 residues. From germline, CDR1 is SGHTA and CDR2 FQGNSA. The chain's CDR3 is CASSVQGTTNEKLFF. CDR3 in DNA: TGTGCCAGCAGCGTACAGGGTACAACTAATGAAAAACTGTTTTTT.

This chain joins TRBV7-9 and TRBJ2-2; 11 bases align to TRBD2. V was pared by 5 bases and J by 5 bases, with 4 bases of the junction left unmatched. The CDR3 covers 15 residues. Looked up from germline, CDR1 is SEHNR and CDR2 is FQNEAQ (reference sequence). CDR3 protein: CASSIRLAGTGELFF. CDR3 bases: TGTGCCAGCAGCATTCGACTAGCGGGGACCGGGGAGCTGTTTTTT.

V usage is TRBV6-6 and J usage is TRBJ2-1; possible D gene TRBD2, 5 bases. This CDR3 spans 15 amino acids. Germline CDR1 and CDR2: MNHNY and SVGAGI (reference sequence). The germline V and J ends were trimmed by 0 bases and 10 bases, with 16 bases remaining between them. The CDR3 DNA reads TGTGCCAGCAGTTACTCGACGTCCGGGATCGACGAGCAGTTCTTC. Translating gives CASSYSTSGIDEQFF.

The chain links TRBV7-2 to TRBJ2-7, with 7 bases lining up with TRBD2. The DNA matches TRBJ2-5 better at its end, which makes the J call doubtful. The CDR3 length is 17 residues. Germline V gene lookup returns CDR1 SGHTA and CDR2 FQGNSA. CDR3 coding DNA: TGTGCCAGCAGCTTAGAGCCTGGGGGGGGGTACCAAGAGACCCAGTACTTC. Translation gives CASSLEPGGGYQETQYF.

This rearrangement joins TRBV15 to TRBJ1-1; no clear D. The CDR3 spans 15 residues. Germline CDR1 and CDR2: LNHNV and YYDKDF (reference sequence). V shed 0 bases and J shed 0 bases, with 8 bases lying between them. This CDR3 reads CATSRDFVMNTEAFF. The CDR3 DNA reads TGTGCCACCAGCAGAGATTTCGTTATGAACACTGAAGCTTTCTTT.

This clonotype showed up just a few times. The chain combines TRBV29-1 with TRBJ2-1; TRBD2 matches 8 bases. V gave up 7 bases and J gave up 5 bases; unmatched junction bases: 7. Germline V gene data show CDR1 as SQVTM and CDR2 as ANQGSEA. The CDR3 has 13 amino acids. The CDR3 sequence is CSASGGKNNEQFF. CDR3 DNA sequence: TGCAGCGCCAGCGGGGGAAAGAACAATGAGCAGTTCTTC.

This clonotype was observed a few times. The rearrangement joins TRBV6-6 to TRBJ2-5, with 8 nucleotides matching TRBD2. The V segment lost 2 bases and the J segment 2 bases; nucleotides outside the gene matches: 13. This CDR3 contains 18 residues. Germline CDR1 MNHNY, CDR2 SVGAGI (reference sequence). CDR3 coding DNA: TGTGCCAGCAGTTACGAGCGGGCTTATACGGGGGGGCAAGAGACCCAGTACTTC. Encoded protein: CASSYERAYTGGQETQYF.

This clonotype was seen more than once but under ten times. This rearrangement joins TRBV2 to TRBJ2-5; weak D call: TRBD1 (5 bases). The J call may not be correct, given that the DNA end is closer to TRBJ2-7. The CDR3 runs to 15 residues. The germline CDR1 and CDR2 sequences are SNHLY and FYNNEI. CDR3 sequence: CASSERTGRSNEQYF. Written as DNA, the CDR3 is TGTGCCAGCAGTGAACGCACAGGAAGGTCAAACGAGCAGTACTTC.

Only a few counts were recorded for this clonotype. The chain employs TRBV19 and TRBJ1-1, with a tentative D call TRBD1 (5 bases). Trimming took 7 bases from V and 6 from J, leaving 18 bases between them. CDR1 and CDR2 (germline): LNHDA, SQIVND (reference sequence). The CDR3 has 14 amino acids. CDR3 sequence: CASIPTEGLAEAFF. Written as DNA, the CDR3 is TGTGCCAGTATTCCGACAGAGGGGTTGGCTGAAGCTTTCTTT.

This clonotype showed up just a few times. CDR3 DNA sequence: TGCAGTGCGGCTCGGGACAGGGGGATCTACGAGCAGTACTTC. It specifies CSAARDRGIYEQYF. The genes are TRBV20-1 and TRBJ2-5, with 11 bases identical to TRBD1. The DNA end favors TRBJ2-7, so the J call may be wrong. Per germline, CDR1 DFQATT and CDR2 SNEGSKA (reference sequence). The CDR3 is 14 residues long.

The chain has TRBV7-8 and TRBJ1-2, with no clear D. The CDR3 has 13 amino acids. Deletions cut 3 bases from V and 6 bases from J, with 11 bases between. CDR1 and CDR2 (germline): SGHVS, FQNEAQ. CDR3 nucleotides: TGTGCCAGCAGCTTTACAGTGACAAATGGCTACACCTTC. It specifies CASSFTVTNGYTF. Full variable domain (outside the CDR3, taken from reference TRBV7-8 and TRBJ1-2): GAGVSQSPRYKVAKRGQDVALRCDPISGHVSLFWYQQALGQGPEFLTYFQNEAQLDKSGLPSDRFFAERPEGSVSTLKIQRTQQEDSAVYLCASSFTVTNGYTFGSGTRLTVV.

The chain employs TRBV28 and TRBJ1-3; D is uncertain. CDR3 length equals 15 residues. The germline V gene has CDR1 MDHEN and CDR2 SYDVKM. V dropped 6 bases and J dropped 4 bases, with 16 bases sitting between them. CDR3 sequence reads: CASSPGVVSGNTIYF. CDR3 in DNA: TGTGCCAGCAGCCCCGGGGTGGTCTCAGGAAACACCATATATTTT. The variable domain in full, with the rest retrieved from reference TRBV28 and TRBJ1-3, is DVKVTQSSRYLVKRTGEKVFLECVQDMDHENMFWYRQDPGLGLRLIYFSYDVKMKEKGDIPEGYSVSREKKERFSLILESASTNQTSMYLCASSPGVVSGNTIYFGEGSWLTVV.

This clonotype occurred many times. The J gene is TRBJ2-7, the V gene TRBV7-6; D ambiguous. Per the germline V gene, CDR1 is SGHVS and CDR2 is FNYEAQ. The CDR3 sequence is 15 residues long. The V gene lost 4 bases and the J gene lost 7 bases, with 20 bases spanning the gap. The DNA for the CDR3 is TGTGCCAGCAGCTCCCCGTTGGCCGATATCGAGGAGCAGTACTTC. Translating it yields CASSSPLADIEEQYF.

This clonotype has more than one count but fewer than ten. The genes are TRBV10-3 and TRBJ2-3; tentative D call: TRBD1 (6 bases). CDR1 and CDR2 (germline): ENHRY, SYGVKD. The V gene lost 4 bases and the J gene lost 2 bases, with 16 bases spanning the gap. The CDR3 extends over 16 amino acids. This CDR3 is CAISGAAQGSTDTQYF. CDR3 nucleotides: TGTGCCATCAGTGGGGCAGCACAGGGCTCCACAGATACGCAGTATTTT.

This clonotype was recorded a few times. The chain has TRBV20-1 and TRBJ2-1; D perhaps matches TRBD2 (7 bases). Per germline, CDR1 DFQATT and CDR2 SNEGSKA (reference sequence). The CDR3 sequence is 16 residues long. Trimming left V 3 bases short and J 4 bases short, with 19 bases between. The CDR3 nucleotides are TGCAGTGCTAGGGCCGAGGGGGGGGGCTCTTACAATGAGCAGTTCTTC. It translates to CSARAEGGGSYNEQFF.

This clonotype showed up just a few times. V usage is TRBV25-1 and J usage is TRBJ1-4; D is ambiguous. CDR1 and CDR2 (germline): MGHDK, SYGVNS. The ends were cut back, 3 bases at V and 7 bases at J, with 12 bases in the middle. The CDR3 runs 14 residues. CDR3 sequence: CASSDRATGEKLFF. Written as DNA, the CDR3 is TGTGCCAGCAGTGATAGGGCGACCGGTGAAAAACTGTTTTTT.

This clonotype was counted at least ten times. V gene TRBV7-2 combines with J gene TRBJ2-3; 9 nucleotides align to TRBD2. Germline CDR1 is SGHTA and CDR2 is FQGNSA. V was pared by 2 bases and J by 11 bases, with 20 bases of the junction left unmatched. The CDR3 consists of 18 residues. The CDR3 nucleotides are TGTGCCAGCAGCTTATCTACTAGCGGGCCCTTCCGACAAGGGGAGCAGTATTTT. Amino acid sequence: CASSLSTSGPFRQGEQYF.

The CDR3 DNA reads as TGTGCCAGCAGTCCCTTTTGGGGCAAGACGAACACTGAAGCTTTCTTT. Its translation: CASSPFWGKTNTEAFF. V gene TRBV6-1 combines with J gene TRBJ1-1, with D perhaps matching TRBD1 (5 bases). Germline assignment: CDR1 MNHNS and CDR2 SASEGT. This CDR3 spans 16 amino acids. V gave up 5 bases and J gave up 1 base, with 17 bases separating them.